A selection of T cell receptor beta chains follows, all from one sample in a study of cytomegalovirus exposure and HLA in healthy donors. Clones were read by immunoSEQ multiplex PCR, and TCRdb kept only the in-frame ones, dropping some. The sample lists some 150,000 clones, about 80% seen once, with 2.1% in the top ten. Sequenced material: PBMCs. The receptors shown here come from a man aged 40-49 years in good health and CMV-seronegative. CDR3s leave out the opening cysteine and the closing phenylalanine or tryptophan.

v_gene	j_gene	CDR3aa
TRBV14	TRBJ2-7	ASSLLSPPYEQY
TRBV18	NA	ASSAGTGLIYEQY
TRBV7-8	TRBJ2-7	ASSQQSYEQY
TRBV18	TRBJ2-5	ASSQTSGRTETQY
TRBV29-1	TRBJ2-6	SVVSRQGLSGANVLT
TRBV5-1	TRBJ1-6	ASSLAGTGASGSPLH
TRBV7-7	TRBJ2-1	ASSLDEAGATTLGSDEQF
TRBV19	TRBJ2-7	ASSASSGIYEQY
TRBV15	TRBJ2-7	ATSSPRGEQY
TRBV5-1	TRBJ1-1	ASSLNGAVGPNTEAF
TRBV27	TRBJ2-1	ASSLGGGSYNEQF
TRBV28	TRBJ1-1	ASSFWAGSKAF
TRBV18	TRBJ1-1	ASSPPGGTEAF
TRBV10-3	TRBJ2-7	AISGRADDYEQY
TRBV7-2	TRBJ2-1	ASSLYPGQGGAEQF
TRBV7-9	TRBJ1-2	ASSLASVEAYGYT
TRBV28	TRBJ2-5	ASSTAPIQY
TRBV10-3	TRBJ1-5	AISEVRDNQPQH
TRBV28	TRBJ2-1	ASSFVVLGGTGEYNEQF
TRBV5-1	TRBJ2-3	ASSLDASGSALDTQY
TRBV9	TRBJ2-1	ASSVVFLDGGYNEQF
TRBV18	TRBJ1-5	ASATPNQPQH
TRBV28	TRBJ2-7	ASSPQLSTGIRGQY
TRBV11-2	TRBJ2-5	ASSPNVEQY
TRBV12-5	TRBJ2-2	ASGLGQGGYVRTGELF
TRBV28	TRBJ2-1	ASSPNRDSNEQF
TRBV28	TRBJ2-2	ASSRTGWEGGAGELF
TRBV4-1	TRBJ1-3	ASSQDFRMSGNTIY
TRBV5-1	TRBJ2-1	ASSLAVNSYNEQF
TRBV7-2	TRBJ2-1	ASRKRGRLSDGKF
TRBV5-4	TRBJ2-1	ASSLTSGSGRPGYNEQF
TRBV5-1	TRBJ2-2	ASSSGQGDTGELF
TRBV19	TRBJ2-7	ASNPTSGSYEQY